The 12 T cell receptor beta chains in this list originate from one sample, sequenced in a study of blood T cell repertoires in COVID-19. Sequenced by immunoSEQ multiplex PCR; TCRdb stores in-frame clones only, minus some. This sample has approximately 170,000 clones, with approximately 84% found just once. What was sequenced was PBMCs or T cells enriched from blood (not recorded which). The receptors were sampled from a woman aged 30 to 39 who had recovered from COVID-19.

This chain connects TRBV4-2 to TRBJ2-5, with 9 bases aligning to TRBD2. The CDR3 sequence is 16 residues long. CDR1 is LGHNA, CDR2 YNFKEQ, per germline. The V gene end was trimmed by 0 bases and the J gene end by 4 bases; junction bases not matched to a gene: 6. CDR3 in amino acids: CASSQDPLAGSETQYF. The CDR3 coding sequence is TGTGCCAGCAGCCAAGATCCCCTAGCGGGATCAGAGACCCAGTACTTC.

The rearrangement links TRBV28 to TRBJ2-5; a weak D match, TRBD2 (6 bases). From germline, CDR1 is MDHEN and CDR2 SYDVKM. This CDR3 comprises 15 residues. V lost 8 bases and J 1 base, leaving 17 bases between the germline ends. The CDR3 spells CASGMGRNPQETQYF. The CDR3 bases are TGTGCCAGCGGGATGGGGAGGAATCCCCAAGAGACCCAGTACTTC. Variable domain in full (rest from reference TRBV28 and TRBJ2-5): DVKVTQSSRYLVKRTGEKVFLECVQDMDHENMFWYRQDPGLGLRLIYFSYDVKMKEKGDIPEGYSVSREKKERFSLILESASTNQTSMYLCASGMGRNPQETQYFGPGTRLLVL.

In its sample, this clone was seen a few times. The J gene is TRBJ2-1, the V gene TRBV5-1, with D possibly matching TRBD1 (6 bases). CDR1 and CDR2 from the germline V gene are SGHRS and YFSETQ. The CDR3 consists of 20 residues. Trimming cost V 0 bases and J 0 bases, with 22 bases left between them. The CDR3 DNA sequence: TGCGCCAGCAGCTTGGCGAGGGACAAAGACCCCCGGAGCTCCTACAATGAGCAGTTCTTC. The encoded protein is CASSLARDKDPRSSYNEQFF.

This clone appeared a few times. This rearrangement joins TRBV4-2 to TRBJ2-3; 10 bases align to TRBD2. V was pared by 8 bases and J by 5 bases, with 7 bases of the junction left unmatched. The germline V gene has CDR1 LGHNA and CDR2 YNFKEQ. The CDR3 spans 14 residues. The CDR3 DNA reads as TGTGCCAGCGATCAGCGGGGGGGCGGAGATACGCAGTATTTT. This sequence encodes CASDQRGGGDTQYF.

This chain uses TRBV15 with TRBJ2-7; D remains ambiguous. Trimming left V 0 bases short and J 3 bases short, with 9 bases between. CDR3 length: 14 residues. Germline V gene sequence: CDR1 LNHNV, CDR2 YYDKDF (reference sequence). The CDR3 region is CATSRDPASYEQYF. In nucleotides, the CDR3 is TGTGCCACCAGCAGAGATCCAGCTAGCTACGAGCAGTACTTC.

The V gene is TRBV29-1, the J gene TRBJ1-2; D remains ambiguous. Germline CDR1 and CDR2: SQVTM and ANQGSEA. The V end was cut by 3 bases, the J end by 2 bases, with 7 bases between. The CDR3 sequence is 12 residues long. CDR3 DNA: TGCAGCGTTGAGGGAGACAACTATGGCTACACCTTC. Translating it yields CSVEGDNYGYTF.

The chain combines TRBV6-2 or TRBV6-3 with TRBJ2-1; D possibly corresponds to TRBD2 (7 bases). Germline V lookup: CDR1 MNHEY, CDR2 SVGEGT. V lost 1 base and J 10 bases, leaving 14 bases between the germline ends. The CDR3 covers 14 residues. The DNA of the CDR3 is TGTGCCAGCAGTTACTGGGGGGGGCAAACAGAGCAGTTCTTC. Its protein product is CASSYWGGQTEQFF.

The chain links TRBV2 to TRBJ1-1; D is unclear. Deletions cut 8 bases from V and 6 bases from J, with 13 bases between. Germline CDR1 and CDR2: SNHLY and FYNNEI. The length of the CDR3 is 12 residues. CDR3 region: CASLESTAEAFF. The CDR3 DNA reads TGTGCCAGCCTCGAGAGTACCGCTGAAGCTTTCTTT.

The V gene is TRBV15, the J gene TRBJ2-2; TRBD2 agrees at 7 bases. There are 20 residues in the CDR3. Germline CDR1 and CDR2: LNHNV and YYDKDF (reference sequence). The trim removed 6 bases at V and 5 bases at J, leaving 24 bases unmatched. The CDR3 loop is CATSPESGVYSERDTGELFF. DNA of the CDR3: TGTGCCACCAGTCCCGAGAGCGGGGTGTACTCAGAGCGGGATACCGGGGAGCTGTTTTTT.

The gene calls are TRBV6-5 and TRBJ1-1; D not resolved. This CDR3 has 14 residues. V was pared by 0 bases and J by 1 base, with 6 bases between. The germline CDR1 and CDR2 sequences are MNHEY and SVGAGI. Here the CDR3 DNA reads TGTGCCAGCAGTTACTCCGGAGGGAACACTGAAGCTTTCTTT. It specifies CASSYSGGNTEAFF.

This clone came up a few times. The chain has TRBV6-1 and TRBJ2-7; 9 bases are a match to TRBD2. The germline CDR1 and CDR2 sequences are MNHNS and SASEGT. CDR3 size: 14 residues. Trimming cost V 5 bases and J 6 bases; bases outside gene matches: 8. DNA of the CDR3: TGTGCCAGCAGTTCCGCGACTAGCGGTCCCGAGCAGTACTTC. Its translation is CASSSATSGPEQYF.

This clone was recorded only once. V usage is TRBV19 and J usage is TRBJ2-7; the match to TRBD1 covers 8 bases. Losses at the gene ends were 7 bases for V and 3 bases for J; bases not matched to a gene: 8. The CDR3 loop spans 14 amino acids. The V gene's germline CDR1 is LNHDA and CDR2 SQIVND (reference sequence). The CDR3 sequence is CASNSGTGVYEQYF. Here the CDR3 DNA reads TGTGCCAGTAATTCCGGGACAGGTGTCTACGAGCAGTACTTC.